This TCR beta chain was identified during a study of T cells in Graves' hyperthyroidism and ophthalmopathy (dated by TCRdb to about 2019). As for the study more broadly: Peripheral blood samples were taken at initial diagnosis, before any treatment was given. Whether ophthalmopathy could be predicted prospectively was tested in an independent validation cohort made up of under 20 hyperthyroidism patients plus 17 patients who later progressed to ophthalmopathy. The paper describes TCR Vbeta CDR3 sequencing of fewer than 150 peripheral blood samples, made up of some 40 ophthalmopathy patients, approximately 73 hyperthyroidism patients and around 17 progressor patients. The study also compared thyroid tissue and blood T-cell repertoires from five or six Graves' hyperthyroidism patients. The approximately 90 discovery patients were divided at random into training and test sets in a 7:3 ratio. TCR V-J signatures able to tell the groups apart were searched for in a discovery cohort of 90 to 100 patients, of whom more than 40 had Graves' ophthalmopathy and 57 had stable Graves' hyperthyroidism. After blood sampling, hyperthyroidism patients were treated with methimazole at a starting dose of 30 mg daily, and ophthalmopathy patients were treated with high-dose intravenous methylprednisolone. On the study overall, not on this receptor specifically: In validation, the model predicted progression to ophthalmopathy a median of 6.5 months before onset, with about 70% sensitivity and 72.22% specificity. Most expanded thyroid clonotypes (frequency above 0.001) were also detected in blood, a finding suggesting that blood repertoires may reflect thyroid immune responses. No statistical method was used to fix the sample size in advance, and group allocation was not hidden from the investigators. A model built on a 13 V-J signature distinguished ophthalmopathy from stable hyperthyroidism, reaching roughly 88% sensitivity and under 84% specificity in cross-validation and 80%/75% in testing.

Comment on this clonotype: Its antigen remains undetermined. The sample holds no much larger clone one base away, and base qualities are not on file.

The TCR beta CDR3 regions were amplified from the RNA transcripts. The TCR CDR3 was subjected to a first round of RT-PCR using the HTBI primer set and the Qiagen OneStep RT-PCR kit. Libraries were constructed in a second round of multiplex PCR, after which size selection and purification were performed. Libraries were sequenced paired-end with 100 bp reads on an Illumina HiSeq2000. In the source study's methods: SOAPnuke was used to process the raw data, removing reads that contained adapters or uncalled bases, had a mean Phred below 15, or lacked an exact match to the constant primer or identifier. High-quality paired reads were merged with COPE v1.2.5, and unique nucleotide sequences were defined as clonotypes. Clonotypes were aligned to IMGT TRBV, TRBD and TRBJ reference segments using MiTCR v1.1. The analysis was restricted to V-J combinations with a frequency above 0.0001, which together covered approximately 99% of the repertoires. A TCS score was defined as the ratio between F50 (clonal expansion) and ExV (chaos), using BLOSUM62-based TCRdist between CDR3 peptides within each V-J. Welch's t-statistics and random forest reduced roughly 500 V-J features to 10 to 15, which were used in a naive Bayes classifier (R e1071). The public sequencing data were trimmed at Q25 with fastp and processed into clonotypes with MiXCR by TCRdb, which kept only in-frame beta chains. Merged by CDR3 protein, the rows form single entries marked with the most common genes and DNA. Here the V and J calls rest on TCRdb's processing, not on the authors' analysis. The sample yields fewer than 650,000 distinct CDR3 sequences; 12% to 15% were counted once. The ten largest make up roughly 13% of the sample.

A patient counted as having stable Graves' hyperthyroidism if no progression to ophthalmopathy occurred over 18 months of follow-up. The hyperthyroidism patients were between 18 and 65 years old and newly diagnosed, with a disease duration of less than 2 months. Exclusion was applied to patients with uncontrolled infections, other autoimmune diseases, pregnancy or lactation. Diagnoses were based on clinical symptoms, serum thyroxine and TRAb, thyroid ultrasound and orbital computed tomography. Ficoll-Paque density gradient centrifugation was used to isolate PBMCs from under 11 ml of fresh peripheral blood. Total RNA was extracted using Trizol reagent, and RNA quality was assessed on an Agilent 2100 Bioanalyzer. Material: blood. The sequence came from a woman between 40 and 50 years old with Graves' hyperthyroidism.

The DNA is as follows: TGCGCCAGCAGCTTGGGGGCTGGAGGGAGCTGGGGCAATGAGCAGTTCTTC. Its protein reads: CASSLGAGGSWGNEQFF. The chain couples TRBV5-1 to TRBJ2-1; the D gene is perhaps TRBD2, from 6 matching bases. Looking up the germline V gene yields CDR1 SGHRS and CDR2 YFSETQ. The CDR3 measures 17 amino acids from cysteine to phenylalanine. Only the CDR3 DNA is retained, 51 bases long and in frame from the first base. V was cut back by 0 bases and J by 6 bases, leaving a gap of 19 bases between them.